The 20 T cell receptor beta chains below all came from one sample that was sequenced in a study of shared clonotypes between healthy human individuals. Produced via immunoSEQ multiplex PCR; TCRdb's table is partial and in-frame only. The data hold 600,000 to 750,000 clones, with about two thirds observed a single time. What was sequenced was memory CD4+ T cells sorted from blood. Subset of the sample: CD45RA-negative fraction. The source of these receptors is a woman aged 30 to 39 in good health.

This clone was observed once. The gene calls are TRBV4-1 and TRBJ2-1, with 9 bases identical to TRBD1. Trimming at V came to 4 bases and at J to 5 bases, leaving 15 bases not matched to a gene. The CDR3 is 18 amino acids. Germline V gene sequence: CDR1 MGHRA, CDR2 YSYEKL. CDR3 DNA sequence: TGCGCCAGCAGCCCTTACCCCCCCGGACAGGGGTTCCACAATGAGCAGTTCTTC. This codes for CASSPYPPGQGFHNEQFF.

On this clone itself: Other DNA sequences in the same sample also yield this CDR3. The chain joins TRBV6-6 to TRBJ2-5; D remains unclear. Germline V gives CDR1 MNHNY, CDR2 SVGAGI (reference sequence). The CDR3 sequence is 11 residues long. Trimming removed 6 bases at V and 2 bases at J, with 4 bases between. CDR3 in amino acids: CASSRQETQYF. Here the CDR3 DNA reads TGTGCCAGCAGCCGTCAAGAGACCCAGTACTTC.

The chain is built from TRBV4-1 and TRBJ1-1; maybe TRBD1 (6 bases). Trimming took off 4 bases at V and 1 base at J, with 28 bases between the two ends. Germline CDR1 MGHRA, CDR2 YSYEKL. This CDR3 contains 20 residues. In DNA form, the CDR3 reads TGCGCCAGCAGCCTAAGGCCGCCTTCCGTTTGGGGGGGCACGAACACTGAAGCTTTCTTT. Protein sequence: CASSLRPPSVWGGTNTEAFF.

This sequence joins TRBV7-9 and TRBJ2-5, with 7 nucleotides matching TRBD2. CDR3 length: 12 residues. After removal of 8 bases from V and 5 bases from J, the junction contained 5 bases not matched to a gene. Germline V CDR1 and CDR2: SEHNR, FQNEAQ (reference sequence). The CDR3 bases are TGTGCCAGCGGGAGGGCTGATGAGACCCAGTACTTC. Translation gives CASGRADETQYF.

The rearrangement joins TRBV15 to TRBJ2-7; D unresolved. Germline CDR1 is LNHNV and CDR2 is YYDKDF (reference sequence). V gave up 1 base and J gave up 1 base, with 14 bases separating them. CDR3 length equals 16 residues. DNA of the CDR3: TGTGCCACCAGCAGAGCGGCCAGCGCCGTGTCCTACGAGCAGTACTTC. This encodes CATSRAASAVSYEQYF. The variable domain in full, with the rest retrieved from reference TRBV15 and TRBJ2-7, is DAMVIQNPRYQVTQFGKPVTLSCSQTLNHNVMYWYQQKSSQAPKLLFHYYDKDFNNEADTPDNFQSRRPNTSFCFLDIRSPGLGDTAMYLCATSRAASAVSYEQYFGPGTRLTVT.

This clone was seen more than once but under ten times. This chain joins TRBV6-1 and TRBJ2-7; D is perhaps TRBD2 (6 bases). V was clipped by 2 bases and J by 1 base, with 12 bases between them. This CDR3 is 15 amino acids long. Germline V gives CDR1 MNHNS, CDR2 SASEGT. CDR3 DNA sequence: TGTGCCAGCAGTGAACGCGCCGGGAGTTCCTACGAGCAGTACTTC. Translating gives CASSERAGSSYEQYF.

The gene calls are TRBV11-2 and TRBJ2-5; D is unresolved. CDR1 SGHAT and CDR2 FQNNGV come from the germline V gene. Trimming left V 5 bases short and J 4 bases short, with 14 bases between. This CDR3 spans 14 amino acids. The CDR3, as DNA: TGTGCCAGCAGCCGGCCGGTACCCCCAGAGACCCAGTACTTC. This sequence encodes CASSRPVPPETQYF. The full variable domain, rest sourced from reference TRBV11-2 and TRBJ2-5, is EAGVAQSPRYKIIEKRQSVAFWCNPISGHATLYWYQQILGQGPKLLIQFQNNGVVDDSQLPKDRFSAERLKGVDSTLKIQPAKLEDSAVYLCASSRPVPPETQYFGPGTRLLVL.

In its sample, this clone was seen a few times. V usage is TRBV18 and J usage is TRBJ2-3; the match to TRBD1 covers 9 bases. CDR1 is KGHSH and CDR2 is LQKENI in the germline V gene. The ends lost 1 base at V and 1 base at J; junction bases unmatched: 6. The CDR3 has 17 amino acids. CDR3: CASSPLGTGYGTDTQYF. CDR3 sequence (DNA): TGTGCCAGCTCACCACTTGGGACAGGGTATGGCACAGATACGCAGTATTTT.

The chain employs TRBV7-8 and TRBJ2-1; D unclear. Germline CDR1 is SGHVS and CDR2 is FQNEAQ. This CDR3 contains 14 residues. V lost 4 bases, J lost 5 bases, and 12 bases lay in between. CDR3 coding DNA: TGTGCCAGCAGCTGGTGGGCCACCGACAATGAGCAGTTCTTC. Its protein is CASSWWATDNEQFF. The variable domain in full, with the rest retrieved from reference TRBV7-8 and TRBJ2-1, is GAGVSQSPRYKVAKRGQDVALRCDPISGHVSLFWYQQALGQGPEFLTYFQNEAQLDKSGLPSDRFFAERPEGSVSTLKIQRTQQEDSAVYLCASSWWATDNEQFFGPGTRLTVL.

This clone was found a few times. The CDR3 spells CASRSEGSGANVLTF. In DNA form, the CDR3 reads TGTGCCAGCAGAAGTGAAGGGTCTGGGGCCAACGTCCTGACTTTC. V is TRBV28 and J is TRBJ2-6, with D unresolved. Germline CDR1 is MDHEN and CDR2 is SYDVKM. This CDR3 region has 15 residues. V was shortened by 6 bases and J by 1 base, with 10 bases between the two germline ends.

This chain connects TRBV5-5 to TRBJ1-5, with a tentative D call TRBD1 (5 bases). Trimming shortened V by 0 bases and J by 2 bases, and 6 bases separated the two germline ends. The CDR3 is 14 amino acids. CDR1 is SGHKS and CDR2 is YYEKEE in the germline V gene (reference sequence). CDR3 region: CASSLEQGNQPQHF. The CDR3 bases are TGTGCCAGCAGCTTGGAACAGGGCAATCAGCCCCAGCATTTT.

V and J are TRBV2 and TRBJ1-4; D might be TRBD1 (5 bases). The CDR3 covers 14 residues. Germline V lookup: CDR1 SNHLY, CDR2 FYNNEI. Trimming removed 8 bases at V and 7 bases at J, with 17 bases between. The chain's CDR3 is CASLLTRDPEKLFF. For the CDR3, the DNA is TGTGCCAGCCTACTAACCAGGGATCCTGAAAAACTGTTTTTT. The variable domain in full, with the rest retrieved from reference TRBV2 and TRBJ1-4, is EPEVTQTPSHQVTQMGQEVILRCVPISNHLYFYWYRQILGQKVEFLVSFYNNEISEKSEIFDDQFSVERPDGSNFTLKIRSTKLEDSAMYFCASLLTRDPEKLFFGSGTQLSVL.

This rearrangement joins TRBV19 to TRBJ2-1, with 8 bases matching TRBD2. The CDR3 length is 15 residues. Germline V gene data show CDR1 as LNHDA and CDR2 as SQIVND (reference sequence). V lost 6 bases and J lost 0; bases outside the gene matches: 4. The DNA for the CDR3 is TGTGCCAGTAGAACAAGCGGGAGCTCCTACAATGAGCAGTTCTTC. Protein: CASRTSGSSYNEQFF.

This clone was seen a few times. The gene calls are TRBV7-6 and TRBJ2-2; 8 nucleotides line up with TRBD2. The V gene end was trimmed by 1 base and the J gene end by 4 bases; junction bases not matched to a gene: 2. Germline lookup yields CDR1 SGHVS and CDR2 FNYEAQ. CDR3 size: 15 residues. The CDR3 reads CASSLGLAGTGELFF. As DNA, the CDR3 is TGTGCCAGCAGCTTAGGGCTAGCGGGCACCGGGGAGCTGTTTTTT.

This chain links TRBV5-1 with TRBJ2-5; 7 bases map to TRBD1. CDR3 length: 15 residues. Germline V gives CDR1 SGHRS, CDR2 YFSETQ. J lost 0 bases, V lost 4 bases, and 6 bases had no gene match. This chain's CDR3 is CASSTRDSYQETQYF. CDR3 sequence (DNA): TGCGCCAGCAGCACCCGGGACAGCTACCAAGAGACCCAGTACTTC.

The chain uses TRBV6-6 and TRBJ2-7, with unresolved D. In germline, CDR1 is MNHNY, CDR2 SVGAGI (reference sequence). The CDR3 runs 15 residues. V was shortened by 5 bases and J by 0 bases, with 14 bases between the two germline ends. CDR3 amino acids: CASSRSNSGSYEQYF. For the CDR3, the DNA is TGTGCCAGCAGTAGATCCAACTCGGGCTCCTACGAGCAGTACTTC.

The gene calls are TRBV2 and TRBJ1-2; 8 bases line up with TRBD1. There are 13 residues in the CDR3. Germline CDR1 reads SNHLY; CDR2 reads FYNNEI. The ends lost 7 bases at V and 7 bases at J; junction bases unmatched: 8. DNA for the CDR3: TGTGCCAGCAACATACAGGGGGAGGGTGGCTACACCTTC. Translated: CASNIQGEGGYTF.

The chain links TRBV28 to TRBJ2-3; the D is unclear. The germline CDR1 and CDR2 sequences are MDHEN and SYDVKM. V was clipped by 5 bases and J by 2 bases, with 17 bases between them. The CDR3 runs to 16 residues. The CDR3 spells CASSPSIGLSTDTQYF. In nucleotides, the CDR3 is TGTGCCAGCAGTCCTTCCATTGGCTTATCCACAGATACGCAGTATTTT.

The chain joins TRBV10-3 to TRBJ2-7; D is uncertain. Germline-derived CDR1 and CDR2 are ENHRY and SYGVKD. The CDR3 spans 11 residues. Deletions cut 10 bases from V and 5 bases from J, with 12 bases between. DNA for the CDR3: TGTGCCACCTCCCAGAGGCACGAGCAGTACTTC. This translates into CATSQRHEQYF.

V gene TRBV7-2 combines with J gene TRBJ2-2; TRBD1 aligns across 8 bases. The V and J ends lost 3 bases and 4 bases, in that order; junction bases with no gene match: 1. Germline V gene data show CDR1 as SGHTA and CDR2 as FQGNSA. CDR3 length equals 14 residues. The CDR3 loop reads CASSFQGATGELFF. DNA of the CDR3: TGTGCCAGCAGCTTTCAGGGGGCCACCGGGGAGCTGTTTTTT.